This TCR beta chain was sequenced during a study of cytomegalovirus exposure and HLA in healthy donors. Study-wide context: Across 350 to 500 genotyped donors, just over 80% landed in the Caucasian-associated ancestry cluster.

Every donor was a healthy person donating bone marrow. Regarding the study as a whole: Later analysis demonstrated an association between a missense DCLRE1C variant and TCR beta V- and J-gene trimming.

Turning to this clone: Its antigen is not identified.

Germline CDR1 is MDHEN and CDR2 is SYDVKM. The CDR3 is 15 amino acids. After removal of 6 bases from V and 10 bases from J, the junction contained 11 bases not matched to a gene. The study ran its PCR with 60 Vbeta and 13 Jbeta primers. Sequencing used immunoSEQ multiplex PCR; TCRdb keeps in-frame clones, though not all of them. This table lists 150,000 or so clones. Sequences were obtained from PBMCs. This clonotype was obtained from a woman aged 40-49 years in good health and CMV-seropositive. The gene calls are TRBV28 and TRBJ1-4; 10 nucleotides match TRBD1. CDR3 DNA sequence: TGTGCCAGCAGCAGACCGACAGGGGGCGAGGTAAAACTGTTTTTT. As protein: CASSRPTGGEVKLFF.